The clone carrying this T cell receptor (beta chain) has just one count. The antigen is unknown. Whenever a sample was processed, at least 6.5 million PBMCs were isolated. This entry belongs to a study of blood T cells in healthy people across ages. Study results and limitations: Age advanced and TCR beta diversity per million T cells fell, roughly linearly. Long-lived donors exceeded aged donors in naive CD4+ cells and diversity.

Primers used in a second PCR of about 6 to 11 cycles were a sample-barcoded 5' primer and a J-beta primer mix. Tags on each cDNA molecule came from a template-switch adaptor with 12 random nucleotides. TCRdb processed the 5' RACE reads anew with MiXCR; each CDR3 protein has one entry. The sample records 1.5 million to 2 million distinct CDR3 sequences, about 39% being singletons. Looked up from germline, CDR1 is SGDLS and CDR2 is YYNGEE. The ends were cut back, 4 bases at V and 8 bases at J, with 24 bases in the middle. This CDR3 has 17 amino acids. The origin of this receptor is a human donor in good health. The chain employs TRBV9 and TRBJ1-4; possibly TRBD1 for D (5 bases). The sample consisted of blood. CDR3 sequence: CASSTALGGDWCEKLFF. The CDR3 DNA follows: TGTGCCAGCAGCACCGCACTGGGGGGAGATTGGTGCGAAAAACTGTTTTTT. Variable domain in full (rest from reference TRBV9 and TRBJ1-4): DSGVTQTPKHLITATGQRVTLRCSPRSGDLSVYWYQQSLDQGLQFLIQYYNGEERAKGNILERFSAQQFPDLHSELNLSSLELGDSALYFCASSTALGGDWCEKLFFGSGTQLSVL.